This T cell receptor (beta chain) derives from a study of response to subunit inactivated influenza vaccine. One entry per CDR3 protein, called by TCRdb with MiXCR from the RT-PCR reads. Of more than 450,000 distinct CDR3 sequences listed, about 11% were seen once; the top ten hold 9.5% to 12%. Looked up from germline, CDR1 is DFQATT and CDR2 is SNEGSKA (reference sequence). V gave up 0 bases and J gave up 5 bases, with 14 bases separating them. The CDR3 covers 15 residues. These data were also reused for a study on T cells expressing NK-cell markers. That work states: TCR beta cDNA was made by 5'RACE template switching with UMIs. What remained unclear was the HCMV specificity of expanded NKG2C+ T cell clones.

The chain joins TRBV20-1 to TRBJ2-1; weak D call: TRBD2 (6 bases). This material consisted of PBMCs from blood, taken on the day of vaccination. The receptor comes from a man over 45 who received an inactivated influenza vaccine. CDR3 coding DNA: TGCAGTGCTAGAGACCTACTGCGGACTAACAATGAGCAGTTCTTC. Translation gives CSARDLLRTNNEQFF.